One and the same sample provided the 27 T cell receptor beta chains below, sequenced in a study of beta chain features in type 1 diabetes. The investigators reverse transcribed all of the isolated RNA, so they sequenced expressed TCRB transcripts. Sequencing was performed with immunoSEQ multiplex PCR; in TCRdb, only in-frame clones are kept and a portion is missing. The profile shows about 240,000 clones, 25% to 30% of them singletons. Sequencing was done on a sample of central memory CD4+ T cells from blood. The origin of the receptors is a man younger than 40 in good health.

J is TRBJ1-5 and V is TRBV28, with TRBD1 matching over 8 bases. J gave up 6 bases and V 6 bases, and 10 bases lay outside the gene matches. The CDR3 consists of 15 residues. Per germline, CDR1 MDHEN and CDR2 SYDVKM. The CDR3: CASRPDRVGSQPQHF. The CDR3 DNA follows: TGTGCCAGCAGACCGGACAGGGTGGGTAGTCAGCCCCAGCATTTT.

The V call is TRBV9, the J call TRBJ2-1, with TRBD2 as a possible D gene (5 bases). Trimming cost V 0 bases and J 2 bases, with 12 bases left between them. CDR1 and CDR2 (germline): SGDLS, YYNGEE. The CDR3 extends over 16 amino acids. CDR3 coding DNA: TGTGCCAGCAGCGTAGGGGGAAGCGGTCCCTACAATGAGCAGTTCTTC. Translated, it gives CASSVGGSGPYNEQFF. Full variable domain (outside the CDR3, taken from reference TRBV9 and TRBJ2-1): DSGVTQTPKHLITATGQRVTLRCSPRSGDLSVYWYQQSLDQGLQFLIQYYNGEERAKGNILERFSAQQFPDLHSELNLSSLELGDSALYFCASSVGGSGPYNEQFFGPGTRLTVL.

This chain uses TRBV7-2 with TRBJ2-6; D remains ambiguous. V dropped 3 bases and J dropped 2 bases, with 8 bases sitting between them. Germline-derived CDR1 and CDR2 are SGHTA and FQGNSA. This CDR3 has 15 residues. This CDR3 is CASSFGLPGANVLTF. The CDR3 coding sequence is TGTGCCAGCAGCTTCGGGCTGCCTGGGGCCAACGTCCTGACTTTC.

V usage is TRBV7-2 and J usage is TRBJ2-3, with unresolved D. The germline gives CDR1 SGHTA, CDR2 FQGNSA. V was shortened by 4 bases and J by 6 bases, with 14 bases between the two germline ends. This CDR3 is built from 14 residues. CDR3 region: CASSSPAGLDTQYF. CDR3 sequence (DNA): TGTGCCAGCAGCTCCCCCGCTGGGCTGGATACGCAGTATTTT.

J is TRBJ2-7 and V is TRBV7-2; D is unclear. This CDR3 has 18 residues. Trimming removed 5 bases from V and 4 bases from J, with 27 bases in between. Germline CDR1 SGHTA, CDR2 FQGNSA. CDR3 coding DNA: TGTGCCAGCAGCGCCGGATACCGGGCCTCCTTCTCTGTGTACGAGCAGTACTTC. This sequence encodes CASSAGYRASFSVYEQYF.

This clone has more than one count but fewer than ten. The J gene is TRBJ2-2, the V gene TRBV10-3, with D unresolved. Germline-derived CDR1 and CDR2 are ENHRY and SYGVKD. There are 16 residues in the CDR3. Trimming left V 5 bases short and J 6 bases short, with 19 bases between. The CDR3 nucleotides read TGTGCCATCAGTTGGACCGACTCAGCCCTCCCCGGGGAGCTGTTTTTT. Its translation is CAISWTDSALPGELFF.

The chain employs TRBV9 and TRBJ2-2, with D perhaps TRBD2 (6 bases). CDR1 is SGDLS and CDR2 is YYNGEE in the germline V gene. The CDR3 runs to 16 residues. Trimming took off 1 base at V and 7 bases at J, with 17 bases between the two ends. CDR3 residues: CASSVNPWGVDGELFF. Written as DNA, the CDR3 is TGTGCCAGCAGCGTAAACCCGTGGGGGGTCGACGGGGAGCTGTTTTTT.

The V gene is TRBV4-1, the J gene TRBJ2-1; 7 nucleotides match TRBD2. Per the germline V gene, CDR1 is MGHRA and CDR2 is YSYEKL. The CDR3 has 17 amino acids. With V trimmed by 4 bases and J by 1 base, 10 bases remained unmatched. CDR3 nucleotide sequence: TGCGCCAGCAGCCGGAACCCTACTAGCGATTCCTACAATGAGCAGTTCTTC. The encoded protein is CASSRNPTSDSYNEQFF.

This clone was detected a few times. The chain combines TRBV29-1 with TRBJ2-1; maybe TRBD2 (6 bases). The CDR3 has 16 residues. Germline V gives CDR1 SQVTM, CDR2 ANQGSEA. The V gene lost 7 bases and the J gene lost 1 base, with 20 bases spanning the gap. The CDR3 DNA is TGCAGCGCTTCAGCTCGACGGGAGAGTTCCTACAATGAGCAGTTCTTC. Its protein product is CSASARRESSYNEQFF.

The chain uses TRBV4-3 and TRBJ2-2; a weak D match, TRBD1 (6 bases). Germline CDR1 LGHNA, CDR2 YSLEER. This CDR3 comprises 15 residues. The V end was cut by 3 bases, the J end by 0 bases, with 8 bases between. CDR3 nucleotides: TGCGCCAGCAGCCAGAGGACAGCGAACACCGGGGAGCTGTTTTTT. Translation gives CASSQRTANTGELFF.

This clone came up once. The chain is built from TRBV7-9 and TRBJ2-1, with TRBD2 matching 7 bases. Germline V gene lookup returns CDR1 SEHNR and CDR2 FQNEAQ (reference sequence). CDR3 size: 16 residues. V lost 0 bases and J lost 3; bases outside the gene matches: 5. CDR3 DNA sequence: TGTGCCAGCAGCTTAGCGCGGGGGACCCGCTACAATGAGCAGTTCTTC. Protein product: CASSLARGTRYNEQFF. The variable domain in full, completed from reference TRBV7-9 and TRBJ2-1, reads DTGVSQNPRHKITKRGQNVTFRCDPISEHNRLYWYRQTLGQGPEFLTYFQNEAQLEKSRLLSDRFSAERPKGSFSTLEIQRTEQGDSAMYLCASSLARGTRYNEQFFGPGTRLTVL.

The chain couples TRBV4-2 to TRBJ2-3; 10 bases match TRBD2. CDR1 is LGHNA, CDR2 YNFKEQ, per germline. This CDR3 is built from 15 residues. J was trimmed by 4 bases and V by 0 bases; bases with no gene match: 1. CDR3 region: CASSQDTSGADTQYF. The DNA for the CDR3 is TGTGCCAGCAGCCAAGATACTAGCGGGGCAGATACGCAGTATTTT.

This clone was observed a few times. The J gene is TRBJ2-3, the V gene TRBV7-2; D is ambiguous. In germline, CDR1 is SGHTA, CDR2 FQGNSA. The CDR3 covers 14 residues. Trimming stripped 5 bases from V and 7 bases from J, with 16 bases between. The DNA for the CDR3 is TGTGCCAGCAGCCTTCGACCCTCCGATAATACGCAGTATTTT. Translated, it gives CASSLRPSDNTQYF. The variable domain in full, completed from reference TRBV7-2 and TRBJ2-3, reads GAGVSQSPSNKVTEKGKDVELRCDPISGHTALYWYRQSLGQGLEFLIYFQGNSAPDKSGLPSDRFSAERTGGSVSTLTIQRTQQEDSAVYLCASSLRPSDNTQYFGPGTRLTVL.

A note on this clone: At the DNA level, this CDR3 is encoded by other sequences in the same sample as well. The rearrangement links TRBV7-2 to TRBJ2-1; D gene uncertain. This CDR3 comprises 15 residues. Germline V gene sequence: CDR1 SGHTA, CDR2 FQGNSA. Trimming left V 2 bases short and J 3 bases short, with 11 bases between. CDR3 nucleotides: TGTGCCAGCAGCTTACAAAGGCAGAGCTACAATGAGCAGTTCTTC. This codes for CASSLQRQSYNEQFF.

This chain uses TRBV5-6 with TRBJ1-5; no firm D call. Germline CDR1 SGHDT, CDR2 YYEEEE. Trimming left V 2 bases short and J 4 bases short, with 10 bases between. This CDR3 has 14 amino acids. The CDR3 bases are TGTGCCAGCAGCTTTCAAGGGCCTAATCAGCCCCAGCATTTT. Translation gives CASSFQGPNQPQHF.

The rearrangement uses TRBV30 and TRBJ2-7; possibly TRBD2 for D (6 bases). CDR1 GTSNPN and CDR2 SVGIG come from the germline V gene (reference sequence). The CDR3 contains 16 residues. V was pared by 3 bases and J by 3 bases, with 21 bases between. The DNA of the CDR3 is TGTGCCTGGAGCGGTTATGGGGGGTCGGCCCTCTACGAGCAGTACTTC. Its protein is CAWSGYGGSALYEQYF.

Concerning this clone: A far larger clone is one nucleotide away, so this likely arose from a read error. Other nucleotide sequences from this sample produce the same CDR3. The chain couples TRBV7-9 to TRBJ2-5; D uncertain. This CDR3 region has 12 residues. Germline CDR1 and CDR2: SEHNR and FQNEAQ (reference sequence). V shed 1 base and J shed 5 bases, with 5 bases lying between them. CDR3 protein: CASSLGSETQYF. CDR3 nucleotides: TGTGCCAGCAGCTTAGGGTCCGAGACCCAGTACTTC.

The V and J genes are TRBV7-8 and TRBJ2-5; 7 bases map to TRBD1. Germline assignment: CDR1 SGHVS and CDR2 FQNEAQ. After removal of 2 bases from V and 1 base from J, the junction contained 7 bases not matched to a gene. The CDR3 has 16 amino acids. CDR3 in amino acids: CASSLSGTESQETQYF. The DNA of the CDR3 is TGTGCCAGCAGCTTATCCGGGACAGAGAGCCAAGAGACCCAGTACTTC.

This clone was counted at least ten times. The sample carries other DNA sequences with the same CDR3. This chain joins TRBV7-9 and TRBJ2-3; D is unclear. The CDR3 loop spans 13 amino acids. Trimming took off 1 base at V and 1 base at J, with 3 bases between the two ends. CDR1 and CDR2 (germline): SEHNR, FQNEAQ (reference sequence). The CDR3 nucleotides are TGTGCCAGCAGCTTAGGCGGCACAGATACGCAGTATTTT. Translated, it gives CASSLGGTDTQYF.

This clone was picked up a small number of times. The V and J genes are TRBV27 and TRBJ2-1; D is uncertain. V dropped 6 bases and J dropped 0 bases, with 3 bases sitting between them. CDR1 MNHEY and CDR2 SMNVEV come from the germline V gene (reference sequence). This CDR3 is 12 amino acids long. The CDR3 reads CASRSSYNEQFF. The DNA of the CDR3 is TGTGCCAGCAGAAGCTCCTACAATGAGCAGTTCTTC.

This clone appeared a few times. The rearrangement uses TRBV4-1 and TRBJ2-6; D ambiguous. The germline CDR1 and CDR2 sequences are MGHRA and YSYEKL. The CDR3 extends over 16 amino acids. The V end lost 4 bases, the J end lost 4 bases, and 14 bases lay between the germline ends. CDR3 sequence: CASSPSDRRGANVLTF. The CDR3 bases are TGCGCCAGCAGCCCATCAGACCGGCGGGGGGCCAACGTCCTGACTTTC.

There are a few counts of this clone. The chain links TRBV7-2 to TRBJ2-3; 7 nucleotides match TRBD2. There are 17 residues in the CDR3. The J segment lost 0 bases and the V segment lost 8 bases, leaving 14 bases of the junction unmatched. The germline CDR1 and CDR2 sequences are SGHTA and FQGNSA. In DNA, the CDR3 is TGTGCCAGCCGAACCTACGGGAGGCCCCCTAGCACAGATACGCAGTATTTT. It specifies CASRTYGRPPSTDTQYF.

The V gene is TRBV21-1, the J gene TRBJ2-7. TRBV21-1 is described as a pseudogene. The CDR3 consists of 16 residues. Here the CDR3 reads CASSKRLRTTPYEQYF. The CDR3 coding sequence is TGTGCCAGCAGCAAACGTCTGAGGACCACCCCCTACGAGCAGTACTTC.

The chain couples TRBV9 to TRBJ2-7; unclear D gene. The CDR3 is 13 residues long. Trimming shortened V by 5 bases and J by 2 bases, and 11 bases separated the two germline ends. Germline V gives CDR1 SGDLS, CDR2 YYNGEE. In DNA, the CDR3 is TGTGCCAGCAGTCCTACTGGACCCTACGAGCAGTACTTC. Its translation: CASSPTGPYEQYF.

This clone was counted only a few times. The chain employs TRBV30 and TRBJ2-5; D gene uncertain. V shed 2 bases and J shed 4 bases, with 17 bases lying between them. This CDR3 has 15 amino acids. Looked up from germline, CDR1 is GTSNPN and CDR2 is SVGIG (reference sequence). The CDR3 nucleotides read TGTGCCTGGAGTAGAATAGCTCCCAGCGCAGAGACCCAGTACTTC. Its protein product is CAWSRIAPSAETQYF.

This clone was detected a few times. The gene calls are TRBV4-3 and TRBJ2-3; 10 bases align to TRBD2. Germline assignment: CDR1 LGHNA and CDR2 YSLEER. The ends lost 1 base at V and 1 base at J; junction bases unmatched: 5. The CDR3 totals 17 residues. This chain's CDR3 is CASSQVPSGRGTDTQYF. For the CDR3, the DNA is TGCGCCAGCAGCCAAGTGCCTAGCGGGAGAGGCACAGATACGCAGTATTTT.

This chain joins TRBV19 and TRBJ2-1; no clear D. V was shortened by 11 bases and J by 0 bases, with 14 bases between the two germline ends. This CDR3 is 14 amino acids long. The germline V gene encodes CDR1 LNHDA and CDR2 SQIVND (reference sequence). The CDR3 sequence is CAVAPLSSYNEQFF. The CDR3 DNA follows: TGTGCCGTGGCCCCGCTTAGCTCCTACAATGAGCAGTTCTTC.